Shown below are 29 T cell receptor beta chains from a single sample sequenced in a study of blood T cells in healthy people across ages. A second PCR, run for about 7 to 11 cycles, used a sample-barcoded 5' primer plus a J-beta primer mix. TCRdb re-called the 5' RACE reads with MiXCR, one entry per CDR3 protein. The repertoire holds about 1.1 million distinct CDR3 sequences, with 35% to 40% as singletons. The sequenced sample consisted of blood. All receptors come from a man aged 18 to 30 in good health.

This clonotype has just a few counts. V gene TRBV7-9 combines with J gene TRBJ1-1, with D possibly being TRBD1 (5 bases). Per germline, CDR1 SEHNR and CDR2 FQNEAQ (reference sequence). Trimming shortened V by 8 bases and J by 2 bases, and 15 bases separated the two germline ends. CDR3 length equals 14 residues. The CDR3 region has the DNA TGTGCCAGCTCAGGCGGGGGGTCCAACACTGAAGCTTTCTTT. Its protein is CASSGGGSNTEAFF.

V and J are TRBV7-2 and TRBJ1-2, with a tentative D call TRBD1 (5 bases). Trimming removed 1 base from V and 3 bases from J, with 12 bases in between. The CDR3 covers 15 residues. In germline, CDR1 is SGHTA, CDR2 FQGNSA. Written as DNA, the CDR3 is TGTGCCAGCAGCTTAGTCTCAGGGAAACACTATGGCTACACCTTC. This encodes CASSLVSGKHYGYTF.

At least ten counts were recorded for this clonotype. This chain connects TRBV29-1 to TRBJ1-2; no definite D call. The CDR3 contains 13 residues. The V gene lost 1 base and the J gene lost 7 bases, with 13 bases spanning the gap. From germline, CDR1 is SQVTM and CDR2 ANQGSEA. CDR3 bases: TGCAGCGTTGAAGTGCAATCCCGAGCTGGCTACACCTTC. Residues: CSVEVQSRAGYTF.

This clonotype was detected a few times. V gene TRBV5-6 combines with J gene TRBJ2-4, with 10 bases identical to TRBD1. This CDR3 contains 15 residues. Germline assignment: CDR1 SGHDT and CDR2 YYEEEE. The junction had 2 bases not matched to a gene; V was cut back by 3 bases and J by 2 bases. The CDR3 region is CASSWDRGPKNIQYF. In nucleotides, the CDR3 is TGTGCCAGCAGCTGGGACAGGGGACCCAAAAACATTCAGTACTTC.

In its sample, this clonotype was seen a few times. The V call is TRBV29-1, the J call TRBJ1-2; D is unclear. The V gene's germline CDR1 is SQVTM and CDR2 ANQGSEA. This CDR3 contains 11 residues. V was trimmed by 6 bases and J by 6 bases, leaving 11 bases between them. CDR3 nucleotides: TGCAGCGTGACCACTGACAATGGCTACACCTTC. This encodes CSVTTDNGYTF.

In DNA, the CDR3 is TGTGCCTGGAGTATCCTCGGCAGGGCGTCAGATACGCAGTATTTT. It codes for CAWSILGRASDTQYF. The chain recombines TRBV30 with TRBJ2-3; possible D gene TRBD1, 5 bases. Trimming left V 2 bases short and J 4 bases short, with 16 bases between. This CDR3 is 15 amino acids long. Germline CDR1 reads GTSNPN; CDR2 reads SVGIG (reference sequence). The full variable domain, in which reference TRBV30 and TRBJ2-3 provide the parts outside the CDR3, is SQTIHQWPATLVQPVGSPLSLECTVEGTSNPNLYWYRQAAGRGLQLLFYSVGIGQISSEVPQNLSASRPQDRQFILSSKKLLLSDSGFYLCAWSILGRASDTQYFGPGTRLTVL.

Only one count was recorded for this clonotype. The chain has TRBV12-3 or TRBV12-4 and TRBJ2-5; D possibly corresponds to TRBD2 (5 bases). The germline V and J ends were trimmed by 3 bases and 3 bases, with 11 bases remaining between them. This CDR3 has 14 residues. CDR3: CASSFPPGEETQYF. The CDR3 DNA is TGTGCCAGCAGTTTTCCCCCCGGGGAAGAGACCCAGTACTTC.

The CDR3 sequence: CASSQDGRGGDTQYF. As DNA, the CDR3 is TGCGCCAGCAGCCAAGATGGCAGGGGGGGCGATACGCAGTATTTT. V is TRBV4-3 and J is TRBJ2-3, with D possibly being TRBD1 or TRBD2 (7 bases each). The CDR3 is made up of 15 amino acids. V was cut by 0 bases and J by 6 bases, with 13 bases left in between. Germline V gene lookup returns CDR1 LGHNA and CDR2 YSLEER.

The J gene is TRBJ2-1, the V gene TRBV6-6, with TRBD2 as a possible D gene (7 bases). CDR1 is MNHNY and CDR2 is SVGAGI in the germline V gene (reference sequence). The CDR3 spans 17 residues. V was shortened by 2 bases and J by 0 bases, with 14 bases between the two germline ends. CDR3 coding DNA: TGTGCCAGCAGTTACGAGATAGGGGGGGCCTCCTACAATGAGCAGTTCTTC. This sequence encodes CASSYEIGGASYNEQFF.

This clonotype was counted many times. The V call is TRBV7-2, the J call TRBJ2-3; D is uncertain. The V gene lost 11 bases and the J gene lost 5 bases, with 23 bases spanning the gap. The CDR3 runs to 15 residues. CDR1 is SGHTA, CDR2 FQGNSA, per germline. The CDR3 DNA follows: TGTGCCTCCCAGGACGTCAGACTTTTAGGAGATACGCAGTATTTT. Translation gives CASQDVRLLGDTQYF.

This chain joins TRBV28 and TRBJ1-1; D gene ambiguous. The CDR3 is made up of 15 amino acids. Germline V gene data show CDR1 as MDHEN and CDR2 as SYDVKM. V lost 1 base, J lost 1 base, and 10 bases lay in between. The CDR3 DNA follows: TGTGCCAGCAGTTTATTTCCAGGTCGGAACACTGAAGCTTTCTTT. As protein: CASSLFPGRNTEAFF.

The gene calls are TRBV7-2 and TRBJ2-5, with D uncertain. The germline V and J ends were trimmed by 2 bases and 0 bases, with 7 bases remaining between them. This CDR3 spans 14 amino acids. The germline V gene encodes CDR1 SGHTA and CDR2 FQGNSA. The CDR3 nucleotides read TGTGCCAGCAGCTTACAGGCCCACCAAGAGACCCAGTACTTC. Translation gives CASSLQAHQETQYF.

V gene TRBV4-3 combines with J gene TRBJ2-2; D tentatively fits TRBD1 or TRBD2 (6 bases each). CDR3 size: 15 residues. The germline CDR1 and CDR2 sequences are LGHNA and YSLEER. V was pared by 1 base and J by 7 bases, with 13 bases between. CDR3 protein: CASSQGVGGIGELFF. The DNA of the CDR3 is TGCGCCAGCAGCCAAGGAGTAGGGGGGATCGGGGAGCTGTTTTTT.

The rearrangement links TRBV12-5 to TRBJ2-1, with D possibly being TRBD1 or TRBD2 (5 bases each). CDR1 and CDR2 from the germline V gene are LGHNT and FRNRAP. The CDR3 totals 13 residues. Trimming took 2 bases from V and 10 from J, leaving 12 bases between them. The CDR3 sequence is CASGLTSGPEQFF. CDR3 nucleotide sequence: TGTGCTAGTGGTTTGACCTCGGGACCGGAGCAGTTCTTC.

The V call is TRBV9, the J call TRBJ2-1; 7 bases line up with TRBD2. V shed 4 bases, J shed 4 bases, and the junction held 5 bases outside the gene matches. The V gene's germline CDR1 is SGDLS and CDR2 YYNGEE. CDR3 length equals 14 residues. This chain's CDR3 is CASSIGTTYNEQFF. In DNA, the CDR3 is TGTGCCAGCAGCATCGGGACTACGTACAATGAGCAGTTCTTC.

This clonotype was detected only a few times. The chain couples TRBV10-3 to TRBJ2-1, with TRBD2 matching over 8 bases. CDR1 ENHRY and CDR2 SYGVKD come from the germline V gene. V shed 6 bases, J shed 0 bases, and the junction held 4 bases outside the gene matches. The length of the CDR3 is 15 residues. The CDR3 protein is CAIRQAGGSYNEQFF. The CDR3 coding sequence is TGTGCCATCAGACAGGCGGGGGGCTCCTACAATGAGCAGTTCTTC.

This chain links TRBV7-3 with TRBJ2-3; D is unresolved. V lost 1 base and J 5 bases, leaving 7 bases between the germline ends. Germline CDR1 reads SGHTA; CDR2 reads FQGTGA. This CDR3 comprises 13 residues. CDR3 in amino acids: CASSLRVKDTQYF. The DNA for the CDR3 is TGTGCCAGCAGCTTAAGGGTGAAAGATACGCAGTATTTT.

V is TRBV10-3 and J is TRBJ2-5; D unclear. The DNA matches TRBJ2-7 better at its end, which makes the J call doubtful. In germline, CDR1 is ENHRY, CDR2 SYGVKD. The CDR3 length is 11 residues. CDR3 amino acids: CAISDAAEQYF. Written as DNA, the CDR3 is TGTGCCATCAGTGACGCGGCCGAGCAGTACTTC.

The J gene is TRBJ1-1, the V gene TRBV7-9; a possible D gene is TRBD1 (5 bases). V dropped 5 bases and J dropped 5 bases, with 18 bases sitting between them. From germline, CDR1 is SEHNR and CDR2 FQNEAQ (reference sequence). The CDR3 extends over 15 amino acids. The CDR3 DNA reads TGTGCCAGCAGCGTCCTCGCTGGGGGAGGAACTGAAGCTTTCTTT. Its translation is CASSVLAGGGTEAFF.

The genes are TRBV6-5 and TRBJ2-1, with D perhaps matching TRBD1 (6 bases). Germline lookup yields CDR1 MNHEY and CDR2 SVGAGI. Trimming took 2 bases from V and 6 from J, leaving 8 bases between them. This CDR3 comprises 13 residues. DNA for the CDR3: TGTGCCAGCAGTTACAACAGGGCCAATGAGCAGTTCTTC. Protein: CASSYNRANEQFF.

This clonotype was found a few times. V is TRBV29-1 and J is TRBJ1-1, with 7 bases identical to TRBD1. Germline V gives CDR1 SQVTM, CDR2 ANQGSEA. The CDR3 extends over 15 amino acids. With V trimmed by 2 bases and J by 2 bases, 8 bases remained unmatched. The CDR3 sequence: CSVERADRANTEAFF. In nucleotides, the CDR3 is TGCAGCGTTGAAAGGGCAGACAGGGCCAACACTGAAGCTTTCTTT.

This clonotype was seen more than once but under ten times. V is TRBV12-3 or TRBV12-4 and J is TRBJ1-4; D is perhaps TRBD1 (6 bases). The CDR3 consists of 14 residues. Trimming removed 6 bases from V and 8 bases from J, with 16 bases in between. For the CDR3, the DNA is TGTGCCAGCAGCAAGGGGGAGAGTAGGGAAAAACTGTTTTTT. Its translation: CASSKGESREKLFF.

The CDR3 sequence: CASSPALGTGEDYGYTF. In nucleotides, the CDR3 is TGTGCCAGCAGCCCCGCTCTCGGGACAGGGGAGGACTATGGCTACACCTTC. The chain joins TRBV5-4 to TRBJ1-2; 10 positions match TRBD1. Germline values: CDR1 SGHNT, CDR2 YYREEE (reference sequence). V dropped 4 bases and J dropped 3; count of bases not matched to a gene: 12. This CDR3 is built from 17 residues.

This clonotype has a single count. Just one base apart from a much larger clone, this may be a read error. The chain carries TRBV5-1 and TRBJ2-1; D not resolved. This CDR3 is 15 amino acids long. CDR1 and CDR2 (germline): SGHRS, YFSETQ. The V gene lost 0 bases and the J gene lost 5 bases, with 12 bases spanning the gap. CDR3 loop: CASSLATVSHNEQFF. In DNA form, the CDR3 reads TGCGCCAGCAGCTTGGCCACGGTATCCCACAATGAGCAGTTCTTC.

CDR3 loop: CAVRAYGYTF. The CDR3 coding sequence is TGTGCAGTGAGGGCCTATGGCTACACCTTC. This chain joins TRBV2 and TRBJ1-2; no clear D gene. The CDR3 has 10 amino acids. CDR1 SNHLY and CDR2 FYNNEI come from the germline V gene.

This chain uses TRBV6-1 with TRBJ2-7, with D possibly TRBD1 on 6 matching bases. Germline assignment: CDR1 MNHNS and CDR2 SASEGT. V shed 5 bases and J shed 2 bases, with 7 bases lying between them. CDR3 length: 12 amino acids. The CDR3 region has the DNA TGTGCCAGCAGTTGGACAGCCTACGAGCAGTACTTC. As protein: CASSWTAYEQYF.

This clonotype has only a few counts. The V gene is TRBV12-3 or TRBV12-4, the J gene TRBJ2-2; D remains ambiguous. V shed 7 bases and J shed 2 bases, with 8 bases lying between them. The CDR3 is 13 residues long. This CDR3 reads CASTSFNTGELFF. Here the CDR3 DNA reads TGTGCCAGCACCTCATTTAACACCGGGGAGCTGTTTTTT.

The rearrangement links TRBV6-2 or TRBV6-3 to TRBJ2-1, with 11 bases lining up with TRBD2. This CDR3 has 15 amino acids. Trimming took 2 bases from V and 6 from J; bases not matched to a gene: 3. The germline CDR1 and CDR2 sequences are MNHEY and SVGEGT. CDR3 sequence reads: CASSYVAGGPNEQFF. The CDR3 DNA follows: TGTGCCAGCAGTTACGTAGCGGGGGGGCCCAATGAGCAGTTCTTC.

The CDR3: CANAKSGAYEQYF. In nucleotides, the CDR3 is TGTGCCAACGCGAAATCCGGGGCCTACGAGCAGTACTTC. V and J are TRBV12-3 or TRBV12-4 and TRBJ2-7; the D gene is possibly TRBD2 (5 bases). The CDR3 is 13 residues long. V lost 10 bases to trimming and J lost 2 bases, with 15 bases between them.